A single sample is the source of the 17 T cell receptor beta chains below, sequenced in a study of Graves' ophthalmopathy and Graves' hyperthyroidism. Amplified TCR beta CDR3 regions were obtained using RNA transcripts as template. Second-round multiplex PCR came after a first-round RT-PCR that employed HTBI primers. TCRdb fed the multiplex PCR reads into MiXCR, producing one record per CDR3 protein. The sample has some 520,000 distinct CDR3 sequences, around 15% seen once. Material: blood. The receptors derive from a woman in her thirties with Graves' ophthalmopathy.

V usage is TRBV28 and J usage is TRBJ2-7; 12 bases fit TRBD2. This CDR3 contains 16 residues. V lost 5 bases and J lost 0; bases outside the gene matches: 5. From germline, CDR1 is MDHEN and CDR2 SYDVKM. The CDR3 sequence is CASSPPGLAGSYEQYF. The CDR3 DNA sequence: TGTGCCAGCAGTCCACCGGGACTAGCGGGCTCCTACGAGCAGTACTTC.

The V gene is TRBV20-1, the J gene TRBJ1-1; D might be TRBD1 (6 bases). Looked up from germline, CDR1 is DFQATT and CDR2 is SNEGSKA (reference sequence). The CDR3 loop spans 15 amino acids. Trimming left V 3 bases short and J 4 bases short, with 18 bases between. The CDR3 is CSASANRAVSTEAFF. In nucleotides, the CDR3 is TGCAGTGCTAGCGCCAACAGGGCGGTCAGCACTGAAGCTTTCTTT.

The chain uses TRBV9 and TRBJ2-7, with D maybe TRBD1 (5 bases). Germline V gene data show CDR1 as SGDLS and CDR2 as YYNGEE. This CDR3 comprises 15 residues. Deletions cut 1 base from V and 9 bases from J, with 20 bases between. The CDR3 is CASSVRGLQTRGQYF. The CDR3 DNA reads as TGTGCCAGCAGCGTAAGGGGTCTACAAACCCGAGGGCAGTACTTC.

Note on this clonotype: This could be a read error, since a much larger clone is one nucleotide away. The chain recombines TRBV6-1 with TRBJ2-7; tentative D call: TRBD2 (5 bases). This CDR3 spans 13 amino acids. Germline V gives CDR1 MNHNS, CDR2 SASEGT. The CDR3 here is CASQRGEAYEEYF. The CDR3 coding sequence is TGTGCCAGCCAACGGGGAGAGGCCTACGAGGAGTACTTC.

This clonotype has ten or more counts. The rearrangement uses TRBV6-5 and TRBJ1-6; D gene unclear. Germline assignment: CDR1 MNHEY and CDR2 SVGAGI. The CDR3 contains 15 residues. The V and J ends lost 0 bases and 9 bases respectively, with 12 bases between them. CDR3 protein: CASSYSEGIGSPLHF. In DNA, the CDR3 is TGTGCCAGCAGTTACTCGGAAGGGATCGGTTCACCCCTCCACTTT.

In this sample, this clonotype turned up a few times. The CDR3: CASSSGWDSAQETQYF. The CDR3 region has the DNA TGTGCCAGCAGCAGCGGATGGGACAGCGCTCAAGAGACCCAGTACTTC. V gene TRBV2 combines with J gene TRBJ2-5, with 7 bases fitting TRBD1. The trim removed 6 bases at V and 2 bases at J, leaving 12 bases unmatched. Per germline, CDR1 SNHLY and CDR2 FYNNEI. This CDR3 has 16 residues. The whole variable domain, filled in from reference TRBV2 and TRBJ2-5, reads EPEVTQTPSHQVTQMGQEVILRCVPISNHLYFYWYRQILGQKVEFLVSFYNNEISEKSEIFDDQFSVERPDGSNFTLKIRSTKLEDSAMYFCASSSGWDSAQETQYFGPGTRLLVL.

There are many counts of this clonotype. The chain employs TRBV29-1 and TRBJ1-5; tentatively, D is TRBD1 (5 bases). This CDR3 is 13 amino acids long. The germline gives CDR1 SQVTM, CDR2 ANQGSEA. Trimming stripped 4 bases from V and 4 bases from J, with 11 bases between. CDR3 region: CSVATGRNQPQHF. Here the CDR3 DNA reads TGCAGCGTTGCCACAGGTAGGAATCAGCCCCAGCATTTT.

The chain uses TRBV29-1 and TRBJ2-5; D not resolved. V was pared by 7 bases and J by 5 bases, with 11 bases between. The CDR3 covers 11 residues. The germline gives CDR1 SQVTM, CDR2 ANQGSEA. CDR3 loop: CSAPRPETQYF. CDR3 sequence (DNA): TGCAGCGCCCCCCGACCGGAGACCCAGTACTTC.

This clonotype was recorded at least ten times. The V and J genes are TRBV29-1 and TRBJ2-7, with no clear D. The CDR3 has 12 amino acids. CDR1 SQVTM and CDR2 ANQGSEA come from the germline V gene. Trimming removed 8 bases from V and 0 bases from J, with 11 bases in between. Here the CDR3 DNA reads TGCAGCCCCAAGAGTAGCTCCTACGAGCAGTACTTC. Its protein product is CSPKSSSYEQYF.

This clonotype was found once. A single base separates this from a much larger clone, so it may be a read error. The rearrangement joins TRBV27 to TRBJ2-4; TRBD1 is a possible D gene (5 bases). This CDR3 spans 13 amino acids. Germline CDR1 MNHEY, CDR2 SMNVEV (reference sequence). CDR3 sequence reads: CASSLDSKNTQYF. As DNA, the CDR3 is TGTGCCAGCAGTTTAGACAGCAAAAACACTCAGTACTTC.

This clonotype was detected ten times or more. The J gene is TRBJ2-7, the V gene TRBV20-1; a possible D gene is TRBD2 (7 bases). The V gene's germline CDR1 is DFQATT and CDR2 SNEGSKA (reference sequence). The CDR3 totals 14 residues. Trimming shortened V by 2 bases and J by 5 bases, and 16 bases separated the two germline ends. CDR3 in DNA: TGCAGTGCTAGATTGGGGGGGCGCCAAAACGAGCAGTACTTC. Its translation is CSARLGGRQNEQYF.

This clonotype occurred many times. The V call is TRBV28, the J call TRBJ2-5; unclear D gene. Germline CDR1 MDHEN, CDR2 SYDVKM. The germline V and J ends were trimmed by 4 bases and 6 bases, with 15 bases remaining between them. The CDR3 covers 14 residues. The DNA of the CDR3 is TGTGCCAGCAGTTCCCATCTGATAACGAAGACCCAGTACTTC. Translated: CASSSHLITKTQYF.

The table lists this clonotype with many counts. The chain uses TRBV30 and TRBJ1-1, with 8 bases lining up with TRBD1. CDR3 length equals 12 residues. Germline V gives CDR1 GTSNPN, CDR2 SVGIG (reference sequence). Germline trimming cut 8 bases from V and 0 bases from J; bases unmatched to any gene: 2. DNA of the CDR3: TGTGCCCGGGGACAGGTGAACACTGAAGCTTTCTTT. Protein sequence: CARGQVNTEAFF.

At least ten counts were recorded for this clonotype. The chain couples TRBV20-1 to TRBJ2-7, with TRBD1 identical over 9 bases. The CDR3 covers 15 residues. The trim removed 2 bases at V and 7 bases at J, leaving 12 bases unmatched. CDR1 is DFQATT and CDR2 is SNEGSKA in the germline V gene (reference sequence). This CDR3 reads CSARRPGTGSGEQYF. The CDR3 DNA is TGCAGTGCTAGAAGGCCGGGGACAGGGTCAGGAGAGCAGTACTTC.

In this sample, this clonotype turned up a few times. The J gene is TRBJ2-5, the V gene TRBV27; TRBD1 might be the D (7 bases). Deletions cut 4 bases from V and 5 bases from J, with 17 bases between. This CDR3 is 15 amino acids long. Germline V gene data show CDR1 as MNHEY and CDR2 as SMNVEV (reference sequence). In nucleotides, the CDR3 is TGTGCCAGCAGTTCCACAGGGGACTTAGTCGAGACCCAGTACTTC. Translated, it gives CASSSTGDLVETQYF.

The chain joins TRBV6-8 to TRBJ2-4; D possibly corresponds to TRBD1 (7 bases). This CDR3 has 18 amino acids. V lost 5 bases and J 2 bases, leaving 22 bases between the germline ends. Germline V gene sequence: CDR1 MNHGY, CDR2 SAAAGT. CDR3 bases: TGTGCCAGCAGTGCTGGACAGGAGGGGGATCGGTCCAAAAACATTCAGTACTTC. The encoded protein is CASSAGQEGDRSKNIQYF.

Ten or more counts support this clonotype. The CDR3 bases are TGTGCCAGCAGAACTGGTACGGGGCGCCCCTACTACGAGCAGTACTTC. This codes for CASRTGTGRPYYEQYF. The chain links TRBV27 to TRBJ2-7; D tentatively fits TRBD1 or TRBD2 (5 bases each). CDR3 length equals 16 residues. The germline V gene encodes CDR1 MNHEY and CDR2 SMNVEV (reference sequence). V lost 6 bases to trimming and J lost 3 bases, with 21 bases between them.